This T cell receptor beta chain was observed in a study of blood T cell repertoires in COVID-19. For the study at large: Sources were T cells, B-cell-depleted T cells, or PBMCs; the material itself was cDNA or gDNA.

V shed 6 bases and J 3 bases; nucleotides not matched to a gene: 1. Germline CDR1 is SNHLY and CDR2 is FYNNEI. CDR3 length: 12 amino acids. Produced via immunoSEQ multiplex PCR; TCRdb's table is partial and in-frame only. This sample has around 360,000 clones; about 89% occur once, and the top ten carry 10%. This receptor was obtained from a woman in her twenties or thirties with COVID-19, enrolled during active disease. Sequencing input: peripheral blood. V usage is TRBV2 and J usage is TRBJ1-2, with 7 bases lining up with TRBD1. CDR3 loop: CASRGTDYGYTF. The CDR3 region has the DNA TGTGCCAGCAGGGGGACAGACTATGGCTACACCTTC.